The 28 T cell receptor beta chains reported below all come from one sample, sequenced in a study of identical twins. Via MiXCR, TCRdb re-called the 5' RACE reads, giving one row per CDR3 protein. The data show roughly 570,000 distinct CDR3 sequences, roughly 9.5% seen once. These data are also associated with another study on yellow fever vaccine responses in identical twins.

Specimen: PBMCs. These receptors originate from a woman younger than 30 in good health.

This clonotype was recorded a few times. The chain carries TRBV7-9 and TRBJ2-7; D not resolved. The CDR3 sequence is 13 residues long. V gave up 5 bases and J gave up 3 bases, with 11 bases separating them. CDR1 is SEHNR, CDR2 FQNEAQ, per germline (reference sequence). CDR3 region: CASSPSPGYEQYF. In DNA form, the CDR3 reads TGTGCCAGCAGCCCCTCCCCAGGCTACGAGCAGTACTTC.

The chain couples TRBV20-1 to TRBJ2-2; TRBD2 matches at 11 bases. Trimming cost V 0 bases and J 3 bases; bases outside gene matches: 6. The germline V gene encodes CDR1 DFQATT and CDR2 SNEGSKA (reference sequence). The CDR3 loop spans 17 amino acids. The DNA of the CDR3 is TGCAGTGCTAGAGATAGTTCGGGACTAGCGGACACCGGGGAGCTGTTTTTT. It encodes CSARDSSGLADTGELFF.

The chain is built from TRBV19 and TRBJ2-1; D might be TRBD1 or TRBD2, each matching 6 bases. CDR1 and CDR2 (germline): LNHDA, SQIVND (reference sequence). Trimming removed 7 bases from V and 4 bases from J, with 23 bases in between. The CDR3 length is 17 residues. The CDR3 DNA reads TGTGCCAGTATAACTCATCGGGGGCTCTTAAAGTACAATGAGCAGTTCTTC. Its protein product is CASITHRGLLKYNEQFF.

V usage is TRBV7-2 and J usage is TRBJ2-1, with 15 positions matching TRBD2. CDR1 and CDR2 (germline): SGHTA, FQGNSA. V lost 4 bases and J lost 6; bases outside the gene matches: 10. CDR3 length: 18 residues. The CDR3 DNA reads as TGTGCCAGCAGCTCTAGCCCGGGACTAGCGGGAGGCTTCAATGAGCAGTTCTTC. Its translation is CASSSSPGLAGGFNEQFF. Together with reference TRBV7-2 and TRBJ2-1, the CDR3 gives the full variable domain: GAGVSQSPSNKVTEKGKDVELRCDPISGHTALYWYRQSLGQGLEFLIYFQGNSAPDKSGLPSDRFSAERTGGSVSTLTIQRTQQEDSAVYLCASSSSPGLAGGFNEQFFGPGTRLTVL.

This clonotype was picked up many times. The chain combines TRBV3-1 with TRBJ2-1; the D gene could be TRBD1 or TRBD2 (7 bases each). Trimming shortened V by 2 bases and J by 10 bases, and 21 bases separated the two germline ends. The V gene's germline CDR1 is LGHDT and CDR2 YNNKEL (reference sequence). The CDR3 loop spans 16 amino acids. CDR3: CASSQSQGGRLGEQFF. CDR3 nucleotides: TGTGCCAGCAGCCAATCCCAGGGGGGGCGATTAGGGGAGCAGTTCTTC.

This clonotype was seen only a few times. This chain joins TRBV29-1 and TRBJ2-7; 9 bases align to TRBD1. The CDR3 spans 15 residues. The germline CDR1 and CDR2 sequences are SQVTM and ANQGSEA. V shed 4 bases and J 2 bases; nucleotides not matched to a gene: 9. CDR3 in DNA: TGCAGCGTTGGATTTCTGGGACAGGGACCCTACGAGCAGTACTTC. Its protein is CSVGFLGQGPYEQYF.

The chain joins TRBV7-2 to TRBJ2-1; the D is unclear. V was shortened by 5 bases and J by 8 bases, with 16 bases between the two germline ends. Germline lookup yields CDR1 SGHTA and CDR2 FQGNSA. The CDR3 spans 14 residues. The CDR3 coding sequence is TGTGCCAGCAGCCCGGGCCCGCCCGAGCATGAGCAGTTCTTC. It encodes CASSPGPPEHEQFF.

This clonotype was found many times. The chain combines TRBV3-1 with TRBJ2-7; D gene unclear. Per germline, CDR1 LGHDT and CDR2 YNNKEL (reference sequence). V lost 1 base, J lost 6 bases, and 13 bases lay in between. The CDR3 has 14 amino acids. The CDR3: CASSQALGLREQYF. The DNA of the CDR3 is TGTGCCAGCAGCCAAGCTCTTGGTCTCCGCGAGCAGTACTTC.

This clonotype was seen only a few times. The chain carries TRBV27 and TRBJ2-7, with D tentatively TRBD1 (5 bases). Germline loops: CDR1 MNHEY, CDR2 SMNVEV (reference sequence). V was clipped by 2 bases and J by 3 bases, with 11 bases between them. The CDR3 loop spans 14 amino acids. Written as DNA, the CDR3 is TGTGCCAGCAGTTTAGGCCCCAGGGTCTACGAGCAGTACTTC. Residues: CASSLGPRVYEQYF.

In this sample, this clonotype turned up a few times. The chain has TRBV14 and TRBJ2-3; 14 bases line up with TRBD2. CDR1 and CDR2 from the germline V gene are SGHDN and FVKESK. V lost 6 bases and J lost 8; bases outside the gene matches: 4. The CDR3 sequence is 14 residues long. CDR3 loop: CASRGTSGSGTQYF. The CDR3 DNA reads as TGTGCCAGCAGGGGGACTAGCGGGAGTGGTACGCAGTATTTT.

This clonotype was counted at least ten times. The chain's CDR3 is CASSPGTGRYEQYF. The CDR3 nucleotides are TGCGCCAGCAGCCCCGGGACAGGGCGCTACGAGCAGTACTTC. This chain uses TRBV5-1 with TRBJ2-7; 9 positions match TRBD1. Per germline, CDR1 SGHRS and CDR2 YFSETQ. V lost 4 bases to trimming and J lost 3 bases; unmatched junction nucleotides: 5. CDR3 length: 14 residues.

This clonotype was observed many times. This sequence joins TRBV27 and TRBJ2-5; D is unclear. V was pared by 8 bases and J by 5 bases, with 6 bases between. This CDR3 is 10 amino acids long. Germline V CDR1 and CDR2: MNHEY, SMNVEV (reference sequence). Written as DNA, the CDR3 is TGTGCCAGCGGTAGGGAGACCCAGTACTTC. It specifies CASGRETQYF.

This rearrangement joins TRBV5-6 to TRBJ2-3; unclear D gene. Per the germline V gene, CDR1 is SGHDT and CDR2 is YYEEEE. Trimming removed 3 bases from V and 4 bases from J, with 9 bases in between. The CDR3 contains 13 residues. CDR3 region: CASSSPWADTQYF. The CDR3 DNA sequence: TGTGCCAGCAGCTCCCCCTGGGCAGATACGCAGTATTTT.

The chain combines TRBV2 with TRBJ2-2; the D gene is possibly TRBD1 (6 bases). Germline V CDR1 and CDR2: SNHLY, FYNNEI. This CDR3 comprises 13 residues. The ends were cut back, 6 bases at V and 7 bases at J, with 12 bases in the middle. In DNA form, the CDR3 reads TGTGCCAGCAGCACACAGGGCCACGGGGAGCTGTTTTTT. Its protein is CASSTQGHGELFF.

CDR3 loop: CASSQDGMGQGARETQYF. The CDR3 DNA follows: TGCGCCAGCAGCCAAGATGGGATGGGACAGGGGGCGAGAGAGACCCAGTACTTC. The chain recombines TRBV4-3 with TRBJ2-5, with 12 bases lining up with TRBD1. CDR1 is LGHNA and CDR2 is YSLEER in the germline V gene. The CDR3 loop spans 18 amino acids. The ends lost 0 bases at V and 4 bases at J; junction bases unmatched: 9.

The chain couples TRBV7-2 to TRBJ2-7; weak D call: TRBD2 (7 bases). CDR3 size: 15 residues. CDR1 is SGHTA and CDR2 is FQGNSA in the germline V gene. V lost 4 bases, J lost 3 bases, and 16 bases lay in between. The CDR3 sequence is CASSYYSGEGYEQYF. The CDR3 nucleotides are TGTGCCAGCAGCTATTACTCAGGGGAGGGCTACGAGCAGTACTTC.

There are a few counts of this clonotype. The CDR3: CASSRQGQTEAFF. The DNA for the CDR3 is TGTGCCAGCAGCCGTCAGGGGCAGACGGAAGCTTTCTTT. The rearrangement joins TRBV3-1 to TRBJ1-1; maybe TRBD1 (6 bases). The germline V and J ends were trimmed by 4 bases and 8 bases, with 14 bases remaining between them. This CDR3 has 13 residues. From germline, CDR1 is LGHDT and CDR2 YNNKEL (reference sequence).

The table lists this clonotype with many counts. The chain recombines TRBV5-1 with TRBJ1-1; no reliable D call. CDR1 is SGHRS, CDR2 YFSETQ, per germline. Deletions cut 0 bases from V and 4 bases from J, with 7 bases between. CDR3 length equals 13 residues. CDR3 in amino acids: CASSLDVGTEAFF. The CDR3 region has the DNA TGCGCCAGCAGCTTGGATGTTGGCACTGAAGCTTTCTTT.

The chain uses TRBV20-1 and TRBJ1-1; no clear D gene. Germline V CDR1 and CDR2: DFQATT, SNEGSKA (reference sequence). This CDR3 contains 13 residues. Between the trimmed V and J ends, which lost 0 bases and 2 bases, there was a span of 7 bases. CDR3 in DNA: TGCAGTGCTAGAGACCTGGGTAACACTGAAGCTTTCTTT. This codes for CSARDLGNTEAFF.

In this sample, this clonotype turned up many times. The chain joins TRBV10-3 to TRBJ1-5; D call uncertain. Germline loops: CDR1 ENHRY, CDR2 SYGVKD. V lost 3 bases, J lost 0 bases, and 6 bases lay in between. This CDR3 region has 14 residues. The chain's CDR3 is CAISEDYSNQPQHF. The CDR3 nucleotides are TGTGCCATCAGTGAAGATTATAGCAATCAGCCCCAGCATTTT.

This chain uses TRBV11-2 with TRBJ2-3; 11 positions agree with TRBD1. V lost 4 bases, J lost 1 base, and 10 bases stayed unmatched. Germline lookup yields CDR1 SGHAT and CDR2 FQNNGV. The CDR3 contains 18 residues. Here the CDR3 reads CASSSSGTGGFRTDTQYF. The CDR3 nucleotides are TGTGCCAGCAGCTCCTCCGGGACAGGGGGATTTCGCACAGATACGCAGTATTTT.

The chain couples TRBV6-1 to TRBJ2-1; 12 bases map to TRBD2. There are 15 residues in the CDR3. CDR1 is MNHNS, CDR2 SASEGT, per germline. V dropped 2 bases and J dropped 8; count of bases not matched to a gene: 4. The CDR3 bases are TGTGCCAGCAGTGAACTAGCGGGAGGGCCCGATGAGCAGTTCTTC. Translating gives CASSELAGGPDEQFF.

The sample holds many counts of this clonotype. The chain has TRBV3-1 and TRBJ1-1; D not certain. This CDR3 is built from 12 residues. The V gene's germline CDR1 is LGHDT and CDR2 YNNKEL (reference sequence). The V end was cut by 1 base, the J end by 8 bases, with 8 bases between. CDR3 DNA sequence: TGTGCCAGCAGCCAAGCGGGCCGCGAAGCTTTCTTT. Translated, it gives CASSQAGREAFF.

This chain connects TRBV5-5 to TRBJ1-2; D might be TRBD1 (6 bases). Trimming left V 4 bases short and J 2 bases short, with 12 bases between. Germline lookup yields CDR1 SGHKS and CDR2 YYEKEE (reference sequence). This CDR3 has 14 residues. CDR3 bases: TGTGCCAGCAGCAAGGACAGAACGAACTATGGCTACACCTTC. As protein: CASSKDRTNYGYTF. Full variable domain (remainder filled in from reference TRBV5-5 and TRBJ1-2): DAGVTQSPTHLIKTRGQQVTLRCSPISGHKSVSWYQQVLGQGPQFIFQYYEKEERGRGNFPDRFSARQFPNYSSELNVNALLLGDSALYLCASSKDRTNYGYTFGSGTRLTVV.

Written as DNA, the CDR3 is TGTGCCACCTCAATCCGGCTAGCGGGACTCGAGCAGTTCTTC. As protein: CATSIRLAGLEQFF. The rearrangement uses TRBV6-2 or TRBV6-3 and TRBJ2-1; 9 nucleotides line up with TRBD2. Germline CDR1 MNHEY, CDR2 SVGEGT. V dropped 10 bases and J dropped 10; count of bases not matched to a gene: 14. The CDR3 consists of 14 residues.

This clonotype was recorded a few times. The genes are TRBV12-3 or TRBV12-4 and TRBJ2-7, with no clear D. Trimming left V 0 bases short and J 7 bases short, with 13 bases between. The CDR3 covers 14 residues. The CDR3 sequence is CASSLALGSREQYF. CDR3 nucleotides: TGTGCCAGCAGTTTAGCGCTCGGGTCACGGGAGCAGTACTTC.

This chain links TRBV6-5 with TRBJ2-1; no clear D. The germline V and J ends were trimmed by 4 bases and 6 bases, with 13 bases remaining between them. From germline, CDR1 is MNHEY and CDR2 SVGAGI. The CDR3 is 14 residues long. For the CDR3, the DNA is TGTGCCAGCAGTTTGTTGTCCGCACCCAATGAGCAGTTCTTC. As protein: CASSLLSAPNEQFF.

V is TRBV7-9 and J is TRBJ1-6; D is undetermined. With 5 bases removed from V and 7 bases from J, the gap between germline ends came to 15 bases. The germline V gene encodes CDR1 SEHNR and CDR2 FQNEAQ (reference sequence). The CDR3 is made up of 15 amino acids. As DNA, the CDR3 is TGTGCCAGCAGCCTAGGCCGGGGTTCCAATTCACCCCTCCACTTT. It translates to CASSLGRGSNSPLHF.